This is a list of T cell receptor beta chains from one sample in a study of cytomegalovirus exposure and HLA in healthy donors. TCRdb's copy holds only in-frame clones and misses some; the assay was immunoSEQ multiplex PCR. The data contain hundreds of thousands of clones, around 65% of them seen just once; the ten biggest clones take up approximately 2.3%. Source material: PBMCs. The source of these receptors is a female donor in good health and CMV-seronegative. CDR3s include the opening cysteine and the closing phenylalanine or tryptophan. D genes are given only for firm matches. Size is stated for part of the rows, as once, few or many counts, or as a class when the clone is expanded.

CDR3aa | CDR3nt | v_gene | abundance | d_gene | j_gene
CASSLHQGATLNTEAFF | TGTGCCAGCAGCTTACACCAGGGGGCTACTTTGAACACTGAAGCTTTCTTT | TRBV11-3 | . | TRBD1 | TRBJ1-1
CSALTSGTYEQYF | TGCAGCGCCCTGACTAGCGGGACGTACGAGCAGTACTTC | TRBV29-1 | . | TRBD2 | TRBJ2-7
CASRVLPGEQYF | TGTGCCAGCCGGGTACTTCCGGGTGAGCAGTACTTC | TRBV2 | . | . | TRBJ2-7
CSVEGLAGGPSYEQYF | TGCAGCGTTGAGGGGCTAGCGGGAGGGCCGTCCTACGAGCAGTACTTC | TRBV29-1 | . | TRBD2 | TRBJ2-7
CAGQGIGGSGYEQYF | TGCGCCGGACAAGGGATCGGAGGTAGCGGCTACGAGCAGTACTTC | TRBV23-1 | . | . | TRBJ2-7
CASSSGPSDTEAFF | TGTGCCAGCAGCTCCGGCCCCAGCGACACTGAAGCTTTCTTT | TRBV11-3 | few | . | TRBJ1-1
CASSTGTGSQPQHF | TGTGCCAGCAGCACTGGGACAGGTAGCCAGCCCCAGCATTTT | TRBV7-8 | . | TRBD1 | TRBJ1-5
CASSLNEGVQYF | TGTGCCAGCAGCTTAAATGAGGGCGTCCAGTACTTC | TRBV7-9 | . | . | TRBJ2-5
CASGSAGERRETQYF | TGTGCCAGCGGGAGTGCGGGAGAACGTCGAGAGACCCAGTACTTC | TRBV6-1 | . | TRBD2 | TRBJ2-5
CASSDWTSSAGELFF | TGTGCCAGCAGTGATTGGACTAGCTCTGCCGGGGAGCTGTTTTTT | TRBV6-1 | . | TRBD2 | TRBJ2-2
CASSDARLAGGHEQYF | TGTGCCAGCAGTGACGCCAGACTAGCGGGAGGCCACGAGCAGTACTTC | TRBV2 | . | TRBD2 | TRBJ2-7
CASSEPGIIYEQYF | TGTGCCAGCAGTGAACCAGGGATTATCTACGAGCAGTACTTC | TRBV2 | once | . | TRBJ2-7
CASSSRTGPLQYF | TGTGCCAGCAGCTCCAGGACAGGGCCTCTGCAGTACTTC | TRBV13 | . | TRBD1 | TRBJ2-7
CASSEFYRGGSSEQYF | TGTGCCAGCAGTGAATTTTACAGAGGGGGCTCCTCCGAGCAGTACTTC | TRBV6-1 | . | TRBD1 | TRBJ2-7
CASGPLTGNKNTEAFF | TGTGCCAGCGGGCCCTTGACAGGGAACAAGAACACTGAAGCTTTCTTT | TRBV28 | . | TRBD1 | TRBJ1-1
CATSNRVGTQYF | TGTGCCACCAGCAACAGGGTGGGTACGCAGTATTTT | TRBV15 | . | . | TRBJ2-3
CASSPDSSMNTEAFF | TGTGCCAGCTCACCAGACAGTAGCATGAACACTGAAGCTTTCTTT | TRBV18 | . | . | TRBJ1-1